The 9 T cell receptor beta chains given below trace back to one sample, sequenced in a study of T-cell memory formation after mild COVID-19. In TCRdb, the 5' RACE reads were re-called with MiXCR into one record per CDR3 protein. The table shows about 350,000 distinct CDR3 sequences, with 12% to 15% occurring only once. Sequencing was carried out using PBMCs or a T cell subset sorted from them (not recorded which). Receptors originate from a man aged 18 to 29 who had mild COVID-19 (a few samples of this study predate the infection). Cell type and time point are not known.

This clonotype was counted only a few times. The gene calls are TRBV6-4 and TRBJ2-3; TRBD2 agrees at 11 bases. The CDR3 is made up of 15 amino acids. CDR1 is MRHNA and CDR2 is SNTAGT in the germline V gene. After removal of 4 bases from V and 4 bases from J, the junction contained 4 bases not matched to a gene. The CDR3 DNA reads TGTGCCAGCAGTGCGAATAGCGGGGGGGCAGATACGCAGTATTTT. This gives the protein CASSANSGGADTQYF.

The chain couples TRBV6-6 to TRBJ2-7; 7 nucleotides align to TRBD1. The J segment lost 0 bases and the V segment lost 7 bases, leaving 12 bases of the junction unmatched. Germline assignment: CDR1 MNHNY and CDR2 SVGAGI (reference sequence). There are 16 residues in the CDR3. The CDR3 DNA reads as TGTGCCAGCATGATAGCCGCGACAGGGAACTCCTACGAGCAGTACTTC. It codes for CASMIAATGNSYEQYF.

This clonotype was observed a few times. The chain carries TRBV15 and TRBJ2-1; TRBD2 agrees at 10 bases. The CDR3 totals 16 residues. The ends lost 5 bases at V and 1 base at J; junction bases unmatched: 5. Germline-derived CDR1 and CDR2 are LNHNV and YYDKDF (reference sequence). The CDR3 is CATSGNSGGSYNEQFF. The CDR3 DNA follows: TGTGCCACCAGCGGTAATAGCGGGGGGTCCTACAATGAGCAGTTCTTC.

The chain links TRBV29-1 to TRBJ2-1, with 9 bases that match TRBD2. This CDR3 has 14 residues. In germline, CDR1 is SQVTM, CDR2 ANQGSEA. V was clipped by 3 bases and J by 5 bases; unmatched bases: 5. CDR3 sequence: CSVEAGGPHNEQFF. The CDR3 DNA sequence: TGCAGCGTTGAGGCGGGGGGGCCCCACAATGAGCAGTTCTTC.

This clonotype was seen a few times. The rearrangement uses TRBV7-9 and TRBJ1-1; D ambiguous. V was cut by 6 bases and J by 4 bases, with 12 bases left in between. The germline V gene has CDR1 SEHNR and CDR2 FQNEAQ (reference sequence). The CDR3 runs 13 residues. CDR3 coding DNA: TGTGCCAGCAGGGCACCGAGCGGCACTGAAGCTTTCTTT. Its protein is CASRAPSGTEAFF.

This clonotype turned up a few times. The CDR3 is CASSQDGTGSSPLHF. In DNA, the CDR3 is TGCGCCAGCAGCCAAGATGGGACAGGTTCGTCACCCCTCCACTTT. The V call is TRBV4-3, the J call TRBJ1-6, with 8 bases lining up with TRBD1. V shed 0 bases and J 10 bases; nucleotides not matched to a gene: 5. Germline V gives CDR1 LGHNA, CDR2 YSLEER. The CDR3 has 15 amino acids.

This clonotype was observed at least ten times. The CDR3 DNA is TGCGCCAGCAGCCGGAGTCTCCGGGACAGCAATGAGCAGTTCTTC. Residues: CASSRSLRDSNEQFF. The rearrangement links TRBV4-3 to TRBJ2-1; the match to TRBD1 covers 7 bases. Germline V gene data show CDR1 as LGHNA and CDR2 as YSLEER. This CDR3 has 15 amino acids. The V segment lost 4 bases and the J segment 6 bases; nucleotides outside the gene matches: 9.

The table lists this clonotype with a few counts. This chain links TRBV12-3 or TRBV12-4 with TRBJ1-5; tentative D call: TRBD1 (6 bases). V lost 7 bases to trimming and J lost 7 bases, with 17 bases between them. This CDR3 contains 14 residues. CDR3 in DNA: TGTGCCAGCACCAGGGCCCCAGGGGACCAGCCCCAGCATTTT. This translates into CASTRAPGDQPQHF.

J is TRBJ1-3 and V is TRBV18; D is ambiguous. V was clipped by 4 bases and J by 7 bases, with 11 bases between them. Germline V CDR1 and CDR2: KGHSH, LQKENI. The CDR3 is 13 residues long. The CDR3 loop is CASSREVWNTIYF. The CDR3 DNA is TGTGCCAGCTCACGAGAGGTGTGGAACACCATATATTTT.